What follows are 14 T cell receptor beta chains derived from one specimen sequenced in a study of T cell changes during pregnancy in multiple sclerosis. Assay used: immunoSEQ multiplex PCR; TCRdb lists only in-frame clones, some missing. The sample contains over 55,000 clones, around 92% of which appear only once. Sequencing used peripheral blood, obtained in the first trimester of pregnancy. Receptor source: a female donor with multiple sclerosis, enrolled in a pregnancy study.

This chain links TRBV9 with TRBJ2-5; 9 bases align to TRBD2. This CDR3 contains 17 residues. Germline CDR1 and CDR2: SGDLS and YYNGEE. Trimming removed 0 bases from V and 8 bases from J; junction bases left unmatched: 14. The CDR3 DNA follows: TGTGCCAGCAGCGTAGGCCAATTAGCGGGAGCCATGGAAACCCAGTACTTC. Translating gives CASSVGQLAGAMETQYF.

V gene TRBV15 combines with J gene TRBJ1-5, with D maybe TRBD1 (5 bases). Per germline, CDR1 LNHNV and CDR2 YYDKDF (reference sequence). Trimming cost V 0 bases and J 3 bases, with 9 bases left between them. CDR3 length: 15 residues. This CDR3 is CATSRDGGNNQPQHF. The CDR3 DNA sequence: TGTGCCACCAGCAGAGATGGGGGGAACAATCAGCCCCAGCATTTT.

The V call is TRBV7-8, the J call TRBJ2-3; the D gene is possibly TRBD2 (5 bases). Trimming shortened V by 1 base and J by 5 bases, and 10 bases separated the two germline ends. The CDR3 has 14 residues. Germline V gene data show CDR1 as SGHVS and CDR2 as FQNEAQ. The CDR3 DNA sequence: TGTGCCAGCAGCTTAGTTGGCGCGGGAGATACGCAGTATTTT. It codes for CASSLVGAGDTQYF. Full variable domain (outside the CDR3, taken from reference TRBV7-8 and TRBJ2-3): GAGVSQSPRYKVAKRGQDVALRCDPISGHVSLFWYQQALGQGPEFLTYFQNEAQLDKSGLPSDRFFAERPEGSVSTLKIQRTQQEDSAVYLCASSLVGAGDTQYFGPGTRLTVL.

This chain uses TRBV5-1 with TRBJ2-1, with 8 bases fitting TRBD1. CDR3 length: 14 residues. V gave up 0 bases and J gave up 15 bases; unmatched junction bases: 11. The germline V gene encodes CDR1 SGHRS and CDR2 YFSETQ. The CDR3 DNA reads as TGCGCCAGCAGCTTGGCCAGGGGGCCGTCGAGTTGGTTCTTC. Translating gives CASSLARGPSSWFF.

The chain has TRBV14 and TRBJ2-3, with 10 bases identical to TRBD2. The germline V gene has CDR1 SGHDN and CDR2 FVKESK. V dropped 5 bases and J dropped 2; count of bases not matched to a gene: 4. The CDR3 contains 15 residues. The CDR3 sequence: CASSYTSGDTDTQYF. The CDR3 nucleotides read TGTGCCAGCAGCTACACTAGCGGGGACACAGATACGCAGTATTTT.

The V call is TRBV5-1, the J call TRBJ2-7; 7 bases align to TRBD2. Germline CDR1 reads SGHRS; CDR2 reads YFSETQ. The CDR3 totals 15 residues. Losses at the gene ends were 0 bases for V and 12 bases for J; bases not matched to a gene: 15. The CDR3 region has the DNA TGCGCCAGCAGCTTGGGGCGGGGGAGCCAGAGTCCTGTGTACTTC. Encoded protein: CASSLGRGSQSPVYF.

The CDR3 DNA sequence: TGCGCCAGCAGCCAAGATTGGCGCGGAGCGAGCTCCTACGAGCAGTACTTC. This codes for CASSQDWRGASSYEQYF. The genes are TRBV4-3 and TRBJ2-7; D is unclear. CDR1 is LGHNA, CDR2 YSLEER, per germline. V lost 0 bases, J lost 0 bases, and 15 bases lay in between. CDR3 length equals 17 residues.

V and J are TRBV5-1 and TRBJ2-2; D uncertain. Germline V gives CDR1 SGHRS, CDR2 YFSETQ. V was trimmed by 3 bases and J by 0 bases, leaving 12 bases between them. The CDR3 has 16 amino acids. DNA of the CDR3: TGCGCCAGCAGCTGGTCCGGTTTCGCGAACACCGGGGAGCTGTTTTTT. Its protein is CASSWSGFANTGELFF.

The gene calls are TRBV28 and TRBJ2-5; 7 bases are a match to TRBD1. The CDR3 is 14 residues long. J lost 2 bases, V lost 7 bases, and 7 bases had no gene match. The V gene's germline CDR1 is MDHEN and CDR2 SYDVKM. The CDR3 is CASIGTDKQETQYF. CDR3 coding DNA: TGTGCCAGCATCGGGACAGACAAACAAGAGACCCAGTACTTC.

V and J are TRBV9 and TRBJ2-7; 9 nucleotides align to TRBD2. Trimming at V came to 4 bases and at J to 2 bases, leaving 7 bases not matched to a gene. The germline V gene has CDR1 SGDLS and CDR2 YYNGEE. The CDR3 is 15 amino acids. CDR3: CASSPGIAGAYEQYF. Written as DNA, the CDR3 is TGTGCCAGCAGCCCCGGGATAGCGGGGGCCTACGAGCAGTACTTC.

This chain links TRBV6-6 with TRBJ2-7, with a weak D call TRBD2 (6 bases). CDR3 length: 15 amino acids. Germline CDR1 is MNHNY and CDR2 is SVGAGI (reference sequence). Trimming pared 4 bases from V and 4 bases from J, leaving 17 bases between. In DNA, the CDR3 is TGTGCCAGCAGTTTATACGGGAGAGCATCGTACGAGCAGTACTTC. Translation gives CASSLYGRASYEQYF.

The chain carries TRBV11-2 and TRBJ1-1, with D possibly being TRBD1 (5 bases). Germline lookup yields CDR1 SGHAT and CDR2 FQNNGV. Trimming took off 5 bases at V and 4 bases at J, with 17 bases between the two ends. CDR3 length: 15 residues. The chain's CDR3 is CASSRIWGLSTEAFF. The CDR3, as DNA: TGTGCCAGCAGCCGAATATGGGGCCTCAGCACTGAAGCTTTCTTT.

The chain has TRBV11-3 and TRBJ1-1; 7 bases match TRBD1. The junction had 7 bases not matched to a gene; V was cut back by 5 bases and J by 4 bases. Germline CDR1 is SGHNT and CDR2 is YENEEA. The CDR3 length is 14 residues. This chain's CDR3 is CASSPGGRGTEAFF. The CDR3 bases are TGTGCCAGCAGCCCAGGGGGAAGAGGCACTGAAGCTTTCTTT.

This chain uses TRBV7-2 with TRBJ2-3; TRBD2 agrees at 8 bases. The germline V gene encodes CDR1 SGHTA and CDR2 FQGNSA. This CDR3 is 16 amino acids long. V lost 0 bases to trimming and J lost 5 bases; unmatched junction nucleotides: 7. CDR3 region: CASSLALVAGRDTQYF. The CDR3 DNA is TGTGCCAGCAGCTTAGCGCTCGTAGCGGGAAGAGATACGCAGTATTTT. Using reference TRBV7-2 and TRBJ2-3 for the parts outside the CDR3, the full variable domain is GAGVSQSPSNKVTEKGKDVELRCDPISGHTALYWYRQSLGQGLEFLIYFQGNSAPDKSGLPSDRFSAERTGGSVSTLTIQRTQQEDSAVYLCASSLALVAGRDTQYFGPGTRLTVL.